The 28 T cell receptor beta chains presented below share a single source sample, sequenced in a study of blood T cell repertoires in COVID-19. Produced via immunoSEQ multiplex PCR; TCRdb's table is partial and in-frame only. The profile shows about 100,000 clones, roughly 80% of them singletons. The sequenced sample consisted of peripheral blood. The receptor source for this set is a woman aged 60-75 years with acute or convalescent COVID-19.

The chain is built from TRBV19 and TRBJ2-3, with D perhaps matching TRBD2 (5 bases). V lost 3 bases and J lost 3, with 16 bases in between. The CDR3 is made up of 16 amino acids. Germline lookup yields CDR1 LNHDA and CDR2 SQIVND (reference sequence). The CDR3 spells CASSIRGPGSTDTQYF. The CDR3 DNA is TGTGCCAGTAGTATCCGTGGGCCGGGGAGTACAGATACGCAGTATTTT.

J is TRBJ2-6 and V is TRBV19; TRBD1 matches 7 bases. V shed 8 bases, J shed 2 bases, and the junction held 0 bases outside the gene matches. The CDR3 is made up of 13 amino acids. Germline CDR1 is LNHDA and CDR2 is SQIVND (reference sequence). In DNA form, the CDR3 reads TGTGCCAGTGGGACAGCTGGGGCCAACGTCCTGACTTTC. This codes for CASGTAGANVLTF.

The chain carries TRBV29-1 and TRBJ2-1, with 8 positions matching TRBD2. V dropped 6 bases and J dropped 10; count of bases not matched to a gene: 14. Germline V CDR1 and CDR2: SQVTM, ANQGSEA. This CDR3 region has 14 residues. The CDR3: CSVRGTSLGSEQFF. The CDR3 DNA reads TGCAGCGTACGCGGGACTAGTTTAGGGAGCGAGCAGTTCTTC.

This chain uses TRBV19 with TRBJ1-2; a possible D gene is TRBD1 (6 bases). Germline lookup yields CDR1 LNHDA and CDR2 SQIVND (reference sequence). The ends were cut back, 3 bases at V and 3 bases at J, with 11 bases in the middle. This CDR3 comprises 14 residues. DNA for the CDR3: TGTGCCAGTAGTATTACACAGGGCGACTATGGCTACACCTTC. Protein sequence: CASSITQGDYGYTF.

The chain is built from TRBV2 and TRBJ2-7; 9 bases are a match to TRBD1. The germline CDR1 and CDR2 sequences are SNHLY and FYNNEI. Trimming took 8 bases from V and 4 from J; bases not matched to a gene: 15. There are 16 residues in the CDR3. Here the CDR3 DNA reads TGTGCCAGCGCGCGGGACAGGGTACGACCGACGTACGAGCAGTACTTC. Translation: CASARDRVRPTYEQYF.

V is TRBV19 and J is TRBJ1-2, with TRBD1 identical over 9 bases. CDR1 and CDR2 from the germline V gene are LNHDA and SQIVND (reference sequence). The CDR3 is 17 amino acids. With V trimmed by 5 bases and J by 0 bases, 10 bases remained unmatched. The CDR3 spells CASSSRDRANPNYGYTF. The DNA of the CDR3 is TGTGCCAGTAGTTCCCGGGACAGGGCAAATCCTAACTATGGCTACACCTTC.

The chain has TRBV6-2 or TRBV6-3 and TRBJ1-2; D not resolved. Germline V gives CDR1 MNHEY, CDR2 SVGEGT. This CDR3 comprises 15 residues. V lost 0 bases, J lost 4 bases, and 12 bases lay in between. CDR3: CASSYSFGGGYGYTF. CDR3 coding DNA: TGTGCCAGCAGTTACTCGTTTGGCGGAGGCTATGGCTACACCTTC.

The chain joins TRBV5-5 to TRBJ1-1, with D hard to call. The germline V gene encodes CDR1 SGHKS and CDR2 YYEKEE (reference sequence). V was trimmed by 0 bases and J by 0 bases, leaving 9 bases between them. The CDR3 extends over 15 amino acids. The CDR3 DNA is TGTGCCAGCAGCTTGGATCGGGGTATGAACACTGAAGCTTTCTTT. It yields the protein CASSLDRGMNTEAFF.

The J gene is TRBJ1-3, the V gene TRBV4-1, with TRBD1 matching 9 bases. In germline, CDR1 is MGHRA, CDR2 YSYEKL. V trimming: 4 bases; J trimming: 7 bases; junction bases outside the gene matches: 5. This CDR3 contains 14 residues. In DNA, the CDR3 is TGCGCCAGCAGCCTCCGGGACAGGGACAACACCATATATTTT. It is translated as CASSLRDRDNTIYF.

This sequence joins TRBV5-1 and TRBJ1-6; D not resolved. This CDR3 region has 13 residues. Trimming stripped 0 bases from V and 11 bases from J, with 9 bases between. Germline CDR1 reads SGHRS; CDR2 reads YFSETQ. The CDR3 bases are TGCGCCAGCAGCTTGGAGGAGATAGCACCCCTCCACTTT. Protein: CASSLEEIAPLHF. Looking up the rest from reference TRBV5-1 and TRBJ1-6 gives the full variable domain: KAGVTQTPRYLIKTRGQQVTLSCSPISGHRSVSWYQQTPGQGLQFLFEYFSETQRNKGNFPGRFSGRQFSNSRSEMNVSTLELGDSALYLCASSLEEIAPLHFGNGTRLTVT.

CDR3 in DNA: TGCGCCAGCAGCCAAGATCGGACAGGGAACACTGAAGCTTTCTTT. This translates into CASSQDRTGNTEAFF. The V and J genes are TRBV4-1 and TRBJ1-1; 7 bases fit TRBD1. Trimming cost V 0 bases and J 1 base; bases outside gene matches: 2. The germline CDR1 and CDR2 sequences are MGHRA and YSYEKL. CDR3 length: 15 residues.

The chain employs TRBV3-1 (or the pseudogene TRBV3-2) and TRBJ2-7; 12 bases agree with TRBD2. With V trimmed by 4 bases and J by 2 bases, 3 bases remained unmatched. The CDR3 covers 15 residues. Germline V gene data show CDR1 as LGHDT and CDR2 as YNNKEL (reference sequence). CDR3 nucleotide sequence: TGTGCCAGCAGCCCTACTAGCGGGGGGCCCTACGAGCAGTACTTC. This translates into CASSPTSGGPYEQYF.

The gene calls are TRBV18 and TRBJ1-1; TRBD1 matches 10 bases. V lost 0 bases and J lost 4; bases outside the gene matches: 5. CDR3 length equals 16 residues. Germline-derived CDR1 and CDR2 are KGHSH and LQKENI. The CDR3 loop reads CASSPPARTGGTEAFF. CDR3 nucleotides: TGTGCCAGCTCACCACCGGCTAGGACAGGGGGCACTGAAGCTTTCTTT.

CDR3 protein: CASSPGTGNGYTF. DNA for the CDR3: TGCGCCAGCAGCCCCGGGACAGGGAATGGCTACACCTTC. The rearrangement joins TRBV5-1 to TRBJ1-2; 9 bases map to TRBD1. The germline V gene encodes CDR1 SGHRS and CDR2 YFSETQ. CDR3 length: 13 amino acids. The V and J ends lost 4 bases and 6 bases, in that order; junction bases with no gene match: 4. The full variable domain, in which reference TRBV5-1 and TRBJ1-2 provide the parts outside the CDR3, is KAGVTQTPRYLIKTRGQQVTLSCSPISGHRSVSWYQQTPGQGLQFLFEYFSETQRNKGNFPGRFSGRQFSNSRSEMNVSTLELGDSALYLCASSPGTGNGYTFGSGTRLTVV.

The V call is TRBV11-2, the J call TRBJ2-1; possible D gene TRBD2, 6 bases. V dropped 1 base and J dropped 4 bases, with 14 bases sitting between them. Germline values: CDR1 SGHAT, CDR2 FQNNGV. The CDR3 sequence is 16 residues long. CDR3 DNA: TGTGCCAGCAGCTTAGGTCTAGGAGGGCAGTACAATGAGCAGTTCTTC. Its protein is CASSLGLGGQYNEQFF.

V usage is TRBV6-5 and J usage is TRBJ1-1; 7 nucleotides agree with TRBD1. Germline V gene sequence: CDR1 MNHEY, CDR2 SVGAGI. Trimming at V came to 6 bases and at J to 4 bases, leaving 5 bases not matched to a gene. This CDR3 region has 13 residues. CDR3 bases: TGTGCCAGCAGGCGACAGGGCTCCACTGAAGCTTTCTTT. Protein: CASRRQGSTEAFF.

The chain employs TRBV3-1 (or the pseudogene TRBV3-2) and TRBJ1-1; D is ambiguous. Germline V gene data show CDR1 as LGHDT and CDR2 as YNNKEL (reference sequence). V lost 3 bases, J lost 7 bases, and 12 bases lay in between. The CDR3 runs 13 residues. CDR3 sequence: CASSHGGSFEAFF. The DNA for the CDR3 is TGTGCCAGCAGCCACGGAGGGTCGTTTGAAGCTTTCTTT.

This chain links TRBV7-2 with TRBJ1-4, with D tentatively TRBD1 (5 bases). The CDR3 sequence is 15 residues long. CDR1 and CDR2 (germline): SGHTA, FQGNSA. Between the trimmed V and J ends, which lost 1 base and 8 bases, there was a span of 14 bases. The DNA of the CDR3 is TGTGCCAGCAGCTTAGTAAAGGGGATGAGGGAAAAACTGTTTTTT. It encodes CASSLVKGMREKLFF.

V and J are TRBV18 and TRBJ1-6; D gene unclear. With 5 bases removed from V and 5 bases from J, the gap between germline ends came to 13 bases. The germline V gene encodes CDR1 KGHSH and CDR2 LQKENI. The CDR3 sequence is 15 residues long. CDR3 nucleotides: TGTGCCAGCTCATTAGACCGCGGTAATAATTCACCCCTCCACTTT. Protein product: CASSLDRGNNSPLHF.

The chain links TRBV18 to TRBJ2-7, with 11 bases matching TRBD1. The germline CDR1 and CDR2 sequences are KGHSH and LQKENI. The V and J ends lost 0 bases and 2 bases, in that order; junction bases with no gene match: 3. The CDR3 covers 16 residues. Written as DNA, the CDR3 is TGTGCCAGCTCACCACCATCGGGACAGGGGGCCTACGAGCAGTACTTC. Translating gives CASSPPSGQGAYEQYF.

This chain connects TRBV4-1 to TRBJ2-5; 7 positions match TRBD1. V was clipped by 4 bases and J by 5 bases; unmatched bases: 10. The CDR3 has 15 amino acids. The germline V gene has CDR1 MGHRA and CDR2 YSYEKL. The CDR3 bases are TGCGCCAGCAGCCGCAGCCGAGGGGGCGGGGAGACCCAGTACTTC. This gives the protein CASSRSRGGGETQYF.

The chain employs TRBV5-5 and TRBJ1-5; D is undetermined. This CDR3 spans 13 amino acids. The germline V gene encodes CDR1 SGHKS and CDR2 YYEKEE (reference sequence). The V end lost 1 base, the J end lost 8 bases, and 10 bases lay between the germline ends. The CDR3: CASSLNGREPQHF. CDR3 bases: TGTGCCAGCAGCTTGAACGGGAGGGAGCCCCAGCATTTT. Complete variable domain (other parts from reference TRBV5-5 and TRBJ1-5): DAGVTQSPTHLIKTRGQQVTLRCSPISGHKSVSWYQQVLGQGPQFIFQYYEKEERGRGNFPDRFSARQFPNYSSELNVNALLLGDSALYLCASSLNGREPQHFGDGTRLSIL.

This clone was seen a single time. This rearrangement joins TRBV5-5 to TRBJ2-7, with D perhaps matching TRBD2 (6 bases). The CDR3 totals 14 residues. Germline V gene lookup returns CDR1 SGHKS and CDR2 YYEKEE (reference sequence). V was trimmed by 0 bases and J by 4 bases, leaving 11 bases between them. CDR3 bases: TGTGCCAGCAGCTTGGGAGGAGGAGGGTACGAGCAGTACTTC. Its protein is CASSLGGGGYEQYF.

This chain joins TRBV28 and TRBJ1-1; D not resolved. Germline assignment: CDR1 MDHEN and CDR2 SYDVKM. V lost 4 bases, J lost 3 bases, and 15 bases lay in between. The CDR3 length is 15 residues. The DNA for the CDR3 is TGTGCCAGCAGTTCCGGACTTGCGGGGTACACTGAAGCTTTCTTT. Amino acid sequence: CASSSGLAGYTEAFF.

The genes are TRBV5-1 and TRBJ1-3, with 7 positions matching TRBD1. The CDR3 sequence is 14 residues long. Germline lookup yields CDR1 SGHRS and CDR2 YFSETQ. V trimming: 4 bases; J trimming: 2 bases; junction bases outside the gene matches: 3. The CDR3 is CASSLGTAGNTIYF. CDR3 coding DNA: TGCGCCAGCAGCCTCGGGACAGCTGGAAACACCATATATTTT.

V and J are TRBV6-5 and TRBJ2-7; 7 bases match TRBD1. After removal of 6 bases from V and 3 bases from J, the junction contained 8 bases not matched to a gene. The germline V gene has CDR1 MNHEY and CDR2 SVGAGI. The CDR3 contains 14 residues. The CDR3 reads CASSLDRTSYEQYF. The CDR3, as DNA: TGTGCCAGCAGCCTGGACAGGACGAGCTACGAGCAGTACTTC.

This chain uses TRBV19 with TRBJ1-1; no definite D call. Per the germline V gene, CDR1 is LNHDA and CDR2 is SQIVND (reference sequence). Trimming pared 5 bases from V and 2 bases from J, leaving 9 bases between. CDR3 length: 13 amino acids. The CDR3 protein is CASSQRHNTEAFF. CDR3 DNA: TGTGCCAGTAGTCAGAGACATAACACTGAAGCTTTCTTT.

This clone showed up just once. This rearrangement joins TRBV25-1 to TRBJ1-4; 10 bases align to TRBD1. This CDR3 is 17 amino acids long. Per germline, CDR1 MGHDK and CDR2 SYGVNS. V shed 7 bases and J 4 bases; nucleotides not matched to a gene: 12. The CDR3 is CASKASTGGASNEKLFF. The CDR3 DNA follows: TGTGCCAGCAAAGCCTCGACAGGGGGCGCAAGTAATGAAAAACTGTTTTTT.